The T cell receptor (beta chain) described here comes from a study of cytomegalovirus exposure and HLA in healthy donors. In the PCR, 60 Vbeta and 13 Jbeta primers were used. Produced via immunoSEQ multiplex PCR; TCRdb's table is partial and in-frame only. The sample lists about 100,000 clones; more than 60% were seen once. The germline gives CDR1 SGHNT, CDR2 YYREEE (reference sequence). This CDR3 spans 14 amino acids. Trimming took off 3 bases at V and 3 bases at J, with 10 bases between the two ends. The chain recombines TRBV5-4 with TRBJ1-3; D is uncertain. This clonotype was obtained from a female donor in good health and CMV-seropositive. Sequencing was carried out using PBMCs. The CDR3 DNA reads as TGTGCCAGCAGCTCCCGGTCAAGTGGAAACACCATATATTTT. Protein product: CASSSRSSGNTIYF.